A selection of T cell receptor beta chains follows, all from one sample in a study of radiotherapy plus CTLA-4 blockade in lung cancer. Assay used: immunoSEQ multiplex PCR; TCRdb lists only in-frame clones, some missing. The sample has about 98,000 clones, 80% to 85% seen once. The specimen comprised peripheral blood, sampled from a patient treated with radiotherapy plus ipilimumab. All receptors derive from a human donor with non-small cell lung cancer who had a partial response to radiotherapy plus ipilimumab. Both conserved end residues are part of each CDR3. A D gene is named only where the DNA matches it firmly. Rows may omit the clone size; those that give it use once, few, many or a size class.

j_call v_call d_call clone_size cdr3_aa cdr3_nt
TRBJ1-4 TRBV15 TRBD1 - CATSIGTGDWSEKLFF TGTGCCACCAGCATCGGGACAGGGGACTGGAGTGAAAAACTGTTTTTT
TRBJ1-3 TRBV7-9 TRBD1 - CASSSDRVSGNTIYF TGTGCCAGCAGCTCGGACAGGGTCTCTGGAAACACCATATATTTT
TRBJ2-1 TRBV19 TRBD2 - CASSREGLAHSYNEQFF TGTGCCAGTAGCCGTGAGGGACTAGCACATTCTTACAATGAGCAGTTCTTC
TRBJ2-5 TRBV28 TRBD2 - CASSLRLAGARETQYF TGTGCCAGCAGTCTCCGACTAGCGGGAGCCCGAGAGACCCAGTACTTC
TRBJ2-3 TRBV6-5 TRBD2 once CASSFSGSDTQYF TGTGCCAGCAGTTTCAGCGGGAGTGATACGCAGTATTTT
TRBJ2-7 TRBV28 - - CASSRTAYEQYF TGTGCCAGCAGTCGGACTGCCTACGAGCAGTACTTC
TRBJ1-1 TRBV2 - - CASTKGAGTEAFF TGTGCCAGCACCAAAGGGGCAGGCACTGAAGCTTTCTTT
TRBJ1-2 TRBV27 TRBD1 - CASSLNRGANYGYTF TGTGCCAGCAGTCTGAACAGGGGGGCTAACTATGGCTACACCTTC
TRBJ1-1 TRBV28 - - CASSPWPEAFF TGTGCCAGCAGTCCTTGGCCTGAAGCTTTCTTT
TRBJ1-4 TRBV5-8 TRBD1 - CASSLEGAGEKLFF TGTGCCAGCAGCTTGGAGGGGGCAGGGGAAAAACTGTTTTTT
TRBJ2-5 TRBV19 TRBD2 - CASSGPSGRQETQYF TGTGCCAGTAGTGGCCCTAGCGGGAGGCAAGAGACCCAGTACTTC
TRBJ2-1 TRBV18 TRBD2 - CASSPARTSGRNEQFF TGTGCCAGCTCACCTGCCAGGACTAGCGGGAGAAATGAGCAGTTCTTC
TRBJ2-5 TRBV25-1 TRBD2 - CASSEWASGTEETQYF TGTGCCAGCAGTGAATGGGCTAGCGGGACGGAGGAGACCCAGTACTTC
TRBJ2-2 TRBV9 - once CASSVATSLSGELFF TGTGCCAGCAGCGTAGCGACTTCCCTTAGCGGGGAGCTGTTTTTT
TRBJ2-7 TRBV5-1 TRBD2 few CASRPGEGFYEQYF TGCGCCAGCAGACCTGGGGAGGGGTTCTACGAGCAGTACTTC
TRBJ2-1 TRBV9 TRBD1 - CASSVGQGNEQFF TGTGCCAGCAGCGTTGGACAGGGCAATGAGCAGTTCTTC
TRBJ1-5 TRBV27 TRBD1 - CASSPGQGVNQPQHF TGTGCCAGCAGTCCGGGACAGGGAGTAAATCAGCCCCAGCATTTT
TRBJ1-5 TRBV2 TRBD1 - CASSPDRGGNQPQHF TGTGCCAGCAGTCCGGACAGGGGTGGCAATCAGCCCCAGCATTTT
TRBJ1-1 TRBV7-3 - - CASSFTPGDTEAFF TGTGCCAGCAGCTTTACCCCAGGGGACACTGAAGCTTTCTTT
TRBJ2-5 TRBV18 TRBD2 - CASSLTTSGRVEETQYF TGTGCCAGCTCACTAACGACTAGCGGGAGGGTGGAAGAGACCCAGTACTTC
TRBJ2-3 TRBV7-2 TRBD2 - CASSLAGGDTQYF TGTGCCAGCAGCCTAGCCGGGGGGGATACGCAGTATTTT
TRBJ2-5 TRBV7-3 - - CASSLRSGKYF TGTGCCAGCAGCTTAAGGTCAGGAAAATACTTC
TRBJ1-5 TRBV19 - once CASSKTASPPQHF TGTGCCAGTAGTAAAACAGCCTCTCCACCCCAGCATTTT
TRBJ1-6 TRBV27 TRBD1 - CASSNLGTENSPLHF TGTGCCAGCAGCAATCTCGGGACAGAGAATTCACCCCTCCACTTT
TRBJ2-2 TRBV2 - few CASSLQNANTGELFF TGTGCCAGCTCCCTCCAGAACGCGAACACCGGGGAGCTGTTTTTT
TRBJ2-3 TRBV7-2 - - CASSSLLSTDTQYF TGTGCCAGCAGCTCCCTACTAAGCACAGATACGCAGTATTTT
TRBJ1-6 TRBV30 - - CAWTRDINSPLHF TGTGCCTGGACCCGGGACATCAATTCACCCCTCCACTTT
TRBJ1-1 TRBV28 - - CASSLTGSTEAFF TGTGCCAGCAGCCTTACAGGGAGCACTGAAGCTTTCTTT
TRBJ2-3 TRBV7-9 TRBD2 - CASSLTRIGLAGTDTQYF TGTGCCAGCAGCTTAACCAGGATAGGCTTAGCGGGCACGGATACGCAGTATTTT
TRBJ2-5 TRBV25-1 - few CASSESLAGVGTQYF TGTGCCAGCAGTGAATCCCTGGCAGGGGTCGGGACCCAGTACTTC
TRBJ1-1 TRBV7-7 - - CASSQFMNTEAFF TGTGCCAGCAGCCAGTTCATGAACACTGAAGCTTTCTTT
TRBJ2-1 TRBV10-3 - - CATSTAAGSNEQFF TGTGCCACCTCTACGGCGGCGGGTAGTAATGAGCAGTTCTTC
TRBJ2-6 TRBV15 - once CATSRQVSGANVLTF TGTGCCACCAGCAGACAGGTCTCTGGGGCCAACGTCCTGACTTTC
TRBJ2-1 TRBV4-2 TRBD1 - CASSQAGQGVHEQFF TGTGCCAGCAGCCAAGCAGGACAGGGGGTCCATGAGCAGTTCTTC
TRBJ2-1 TRBV7-9 - - CASSLGAREFF TGTGCCAGCAGCTTAGGTGCAAGAGAGTTCTTC
TRBJ2-7 TRBV11-2 - - CASSLEPGRKSYEQYF TGTGCCAGCAGCTTAGAGCCGGGGAGGAAGTCCTACGAGCAGTACTTC
TRBJ1-1 TRBV19 TRBD1 once CASSIARTGGGNTEAFF TGTGCCAGTAGTATAGCGAGGACAGGGGGAGGAAACACTGAAGCTTTCTTT
TRBJ2-2 TRBV7-9 TRBD2 - CASRLAGEVGELFF TGTGCCAGCAGACTAGCGGGAGAAGTCGGGGAGCTGTTTTTT
TRBJ2-6 TRBV2 - - CASKWRASGANVLTF TGTGCCAGCAAGTGGCGGGCCTCTGGGGCCAACGTCCTGACTTTC
TRBJ2-3 TRBV2 - - CASSEGTVADTQYF TGTGCCAGCAGTGAAGGGACTGTGGCGGATACGCAGTATTTT
TRBJ1-4 TRBV5-4 - - CASSLASQGNEKLFF TGTGCCAGCAGCTTGGCGTCTCAGGGCAATGAAAAACTGTTTTTT
TRBJ1-1 TRBV19 TRBD1 few CASTVLEDSKGQWNTEAFF TGTGCCAGTACCGTGCTGGAGGATTCCAAGGGACAGTGGAACACTGAAGCTTTCTTT
TRBJ2-1 TRBV18 TRBD2 - CASSPAGGMNEQFF TGTGCCAGCTCACCGGCGGGAGGGATGAATGAGCAGTTCTTC
TRBJ1-5 TRBV28 - - CASSLSAGSNQPQHF TGTGCCAGCAGTTTATCCGCCGGTAGCAATCAGCCCCAGCATTTT
TRBJ2-3 TRBV6-1 TRBD1 - CASSERTGDGTDTQYF TGTGCCAGCAGTGAGAGGACAGGGGATGGCACAGATACGCAGTATTTT
TRBJ1-5 TRBV28 - - CASSLRAGVNNQPQHF TGTGCCAGCAGTTTAAGGGCAGGGGTGAACAATCAGCCCCAGCATTTT
TRBJ2-7 TRBV5-1 TRBD2 - CASSATVLAEYYEQYF TGCGCCAGCAGCGCAACCGTTCTAGCGGAGTACTACGAGCAGTACTTC
TRBJ1-2 TRBV6-1 - once CASSVTSRNYGYTF TGTGCCAGCAGCGTAACTAGTAGGAACTATGGCTACACCTTC
TRBJ1-1 TRBV27 TRBD1 - CASNINRGLLGAFF TGTGCCAGCAATATCAACAGGGGGCTCCTCGGGGCTTTCTTT
TRBJ2-2 TRBV7-2 - few CASDKGSFANTGELFF TGTGCCAGCGACAAAGGGAGTTTCGCGAACACCGGGGAGCTGTTTTTT
TRBJ2-7 TRBV6-5 TRBD1 - CASRSGQGSYEQYF TGTGCCAGCAGGTCGGGACAGGGGTCCTACGAGCAGTACTTC
TRBJ2-7 TRBV27 TRBD2 - CASRRETGTSGRGRGEQYF TGTGCCAGCAGGCGCGAGACCGGGACTAGCGGGAGAGGTAGGGGCGAGCAGTACTTC
TRBJ2-3 TRBV19 - few CASSRLGQITDTQYF TGTGCCAGTTCCCGTTTAGGACAGATCACAGATACGCAGTATTTT
TRBJ2-2 TRBV18 - once CASSPQKRAGELFF TGTGCCAGCTCACCCCAAAAGCGGGCCGGGGAGCTGTTTTTT
TRBJ1-4 TRBV28 - - CASSLLRNEKLFF TGTGCCAGCAGTTTATTGCGGAATGAAAAACTGTTTTTT